The clone carrying this TCR beta chain was recorded at least ten times. These data come from a study of kidney transplant recipient with SARS-CoV-2 infection. The CDR3 totals 13 residues. Germline CDR1 and CDR2: SGHNT and YYREEE (reference sequence). V was clipped by 5 bases and J by 2 bases, with 11 bases between them. TCRdb fed the reads into MiXCR, producing one record per CDR3 protein. The sample gives 200,000 to 300,000 distinct CDR3 sequences, 25% to 35% of which show up once; under 9.5% is in the top ten. This TCR was recovered from a male patient aged 25-45 years who had COVID-19 and was a kidney transplant recipient. T cells may partly derive from the graft donor. This material consisted of a blood sample, taken at baseline and on day 111 from a kidney transplant recipient. The chain combines TRBV5-4 with TRBJ2-7, with D perhaps matching TRBD2 (5 bases). DNA of the CDR3: TGTGCCAGCAGTCAGGACTCGCCCTACGAGCAGTACTTC. Residues: CASSQDSPYEQYF.